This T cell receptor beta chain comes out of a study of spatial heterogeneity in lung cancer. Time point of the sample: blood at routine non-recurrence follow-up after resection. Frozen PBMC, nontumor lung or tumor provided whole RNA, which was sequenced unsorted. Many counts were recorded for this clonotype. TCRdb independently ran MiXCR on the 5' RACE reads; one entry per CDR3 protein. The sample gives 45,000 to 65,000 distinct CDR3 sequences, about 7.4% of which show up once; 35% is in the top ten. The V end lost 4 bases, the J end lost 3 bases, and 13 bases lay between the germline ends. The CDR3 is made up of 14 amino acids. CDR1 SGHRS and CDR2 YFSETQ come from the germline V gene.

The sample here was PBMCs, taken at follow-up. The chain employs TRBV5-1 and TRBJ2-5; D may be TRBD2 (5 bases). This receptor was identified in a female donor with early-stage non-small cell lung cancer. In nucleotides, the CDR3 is TGCGCCAGCAGCCCGCCGGGATCCAAAGAGACCCAGTACTTC. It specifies CASSPPGSKETQYF.